This T cell receptor (beta chain) came from a study of blood T cell repertoires in COVID-19 (dated by TCRdb to the early 2020s). Regarding the research as a whole: Samples from collaborators originated in the United States, Italy and Spain and spanned both the acute and convalescent phases of COVID-19. Deeply sampled blood TCRbeta repertoires from subjects exposed to, actively infected with, or recovered from COVID-19 were included in the dataset. Where available, HLA class I and class II types were obtained from metadata supplied by the sample provider rather than from assay-based typing. A de-identified subject ID, COVID-19 status, age in years and sex were almost always included in the sample metadata. The material from the prospective study consisted of cDNA or gDNA derived from T cells, B-cell-depleted T cells, or PBMCs. The repertoires were made available in a free public database intended to serve as a resource for research on the immune response to SARS-CoV-2. Samples came from the ongoing ImmuneRACE study (first 160 participants) plus 1,254 subjects from 6 global collaborators.

The germline ends are 23 bases apart after V is trimmed by 5 bases and J by 3 bases. The cysteine opens and the phenylalanine closes a CDR3 of 17 amino acids. Only the CDR3 DNA stays, 51 bases, in frame from base 1. The germline V gene provides CDR1 SGHTA and CDR2 FQGNSA. Each collaborating institution followed its own protocols to collect whole blood in K2EDTA tubes. For TCRbeta analysis, collaborators shipped samples as frozen whole blood, isolated PBMCs, or DNA extracted from either of those sample types. Notes on this clone: No cognate antigen has been identified for it. Per-base quality was not reported, and no clone a single base away is much larger than it.

On the study overall, not on this receptor specifically: The quantity of clinical and demographic metadata differed by source and by participant and was supplied without curation.

TCRbeta CDR3 regions were amplified from genomic DNA by means of the immunoSEQ Assay, a bias-controlled multiplex PCR. Per the source publication's procedure: Within the assay, amplification of reference gene primers was used to estimate how many nucleated cells each sample contained. Sequence reads were collapsed and filtered to measure the absolute abundance of every unique TCRbeta CDR3 rearrangement. For each sample, productive Simpson clonality was calculated as the square root of Simpson's diversity index over productive rearrangements. The table was pulled from immuneACCESS by TCRdb, which kept in-frame rearrangements only. Such tables lose some clones; where checked, under half of the loss comes from unresolved V genes, and the rest has no known cause. Clonal size and the V and J genes are those of that table, whereas D and trimming came from the DNA. The sample contains some 230,000 clones, 65% to 90% of them found a single time. 7.4% of the sample is held by the ten biggest clonotypes.

The receptor was derived from a woman aged 50 to 60 with acute or convalescent COVID-19. This receptor chain uses TRBV7-2 and TRBJ2-7; TRBD1 is perhaps the D gene, given 5 matching bases. Sequences were obtained from peripheral blood. CDR3 protein: CASSPRGSYLQSYEQYF. DNA sequence: TGTGCCAGCAGCCCAAGGGGCAGTTACCTCCAAAGCTACGAGCAGTACTTC.